These 19 T cell receptor beta chains share one sample of origin, sequenced in a study of cytomegalovirus exposure and HLA in healthy donors. PCR amplification relied on 60 Vbeta primers (plus 13 Jbeta primers). TCRdb keeps only in-frame clones here, not all; method: immunoSEQ multiplex PCR. Of over 100,000 clones listed, approximately 80% are singletons. The sequencing input was PBMCs. The source of these receptors is a man aged 25 to 40 in good health and CMV-seropositive.

The V call is TRBV2, the J call TRBJ1-2, with D possibly TRBD1 on 5 matching bases. The V end lost 6 bases, the J end lost 7 bases, and 21 bases lay between the germline ends. The CDR3 has 15 amino acids. The V gene's germline CDR1 is SNHLY and CDR2 FYNNEI. The CDR3 region is CASREGRRVPSGYTF. The CDR3 DNA is TGTGCCAGCAGGGAGGGACGGAGGGTTCCTTCTGGCTACACCTTC.

With regard to this clone: Additional DNA sequences in this sample encode the identical CDR3. This chain joins TRBV10-3 and TRBJ2-7; D possibly corresponds to TRBD1 (6 bases). The CDR3 sequence is 14 residues long. The V end was cut by 3 bases, the J end by 4 bases, with 13 bases between. In germline, CDR1 is ENHRY, CDR2 SYGVKD. This CDR3 reads CAISDKLQGYEQYF. The CDR3 DNA sequence: TGTGCCATCAGTGACAAACTACAGGGTTACGAGCAGTACTTC.

CDR3 sequence reads: CASSIYSTWETQYF. CDR3 coding DNA: TGTGCCAGTAGTATCTACAGTACTTGGGAGACCCAGTACTTC. V is TRBV19 and J is TRBJ2-5; D is unresolved. Between the trimmed V and J ends, which lost 3 bases and 5 bases, there was a span of 13 bases. In germline, CDR1 is LNHDA, CDR2 SQIVND (reference sequence). The CDR3 has 14 residues.

This clone was observed a handful of times. The genes are TRBV5-6 and TRBJ2-7, with a weak D call TRBD1 (5 bases). V gave up 4 bases and J gave up 3 bases, with 11 bases separating them. CDR1 is SGHDT, CDR2 YYEEEE, per germline. CDR3 length equals 13 residues. The DNA of the CDR3 is TGTGCCAGCAGCCTATTACAGGACTACGAGCAGTACGTC. Amino acids: CASSLLQDYEQYV.

The gene calls are TRBV7-2 and TRBJ1-5, with D perhaps matching TRBD1 (6 bases). Germline loops: CDR1 SGHTA, CDR2 FQGNSA. The ends were cut back, 3 bases at V and 3 bases at J, with 15 bases in the middle. This CDR3 has 16 amino acids. As DNA, the CDR3 is TGTGCCAGCAGCTTGAGTGGGACATTCCCCAATCAGCCCCAGCATTTT. Protein sequence: CASSLSGTFPNQPQHF.

This clone was counted between two and nine times. This rearrangement joins TRBV6-5 to TRBJ1-2; no clear D gene. Trimming cost V 6 bases and J 0 bases, with 14 bases left between them. Germline CDR1 is MNHEY and CDR2 is SVGAGI. The CDR3 has 15 amino acids. CDR3 sequence reads: CASRAVGLANYGYTF. In DNA form, the CDR3 reads TGTGCCAGCAGGGCGGTTGGTCTAGCTAACTATGGCTACACCTTC.

The chain employs TRBV29-1 and TRBJ2-2; D might be TRBD1 (5 bases). The CDR3 is made up of 12 amino acids. Germline-derived CDR1 and CDR2 are SQVTM and ANQGSEA. V was cut by 7 bases and J by 3 bases, with 9 bases left in between. CDR3 sequence reads: CSAKGDTGELFF. CDR3 sequence (DNA): TGCAGCGCCAAAGGGGACACCGGGGAGCTGTTTTTT.

This clone occurred a few times. The gene calls are TRBV6-6 and TRBJ1-1; D gene ambiguous. Trimming cost V 5 bases and J 6 bases, with 16 bases left between them. The germline CDR1 and CDR2 sequences are MNHNY and SVGAGI (reference sequence). The CDR3 length is 14 residues. CDR3 sequence (DNA): TGTGCCAGCAGTCTACTAGGCAGAGGCGCTGAAGCTTTCTTT. Its translation: CASSLLGRGAEAFF.

As to this clone: The sample carries other DNA sequences with the same CDR3. The CDR3 DNA sequence: TGCGCCAGCAGCTTTCGACTAGCGGGGGGGGAGACCCAGTACTTC. This gives the protein CASSFRLAGGETQYF. V is TRBV5-1 and J is TRBJ2-5; 14 positions match TRBD2. The germline gives CDR1 SGHRS, CDR2 YFSETQ. After removal of 2 bases from V and 5 bases from J, the junction contained 2 bases not matched to a gene. The CDR3 has 15 residues. The full variable domain, in which reference TRBV5-1 and TRBJ2-5 provide the parts outside the CDR3, is KAGVTQTPRYLIKTRGQQVTLSCSPISGHRSVSWYQQTPGQGLQFLFEYFSETQRNKGNFPGRFSGRQFSNSRSEMNVSTLELGDSALYLCASSFRLAGGETQYFGPGTRLLVL.

The chain is built from TRBV10-3 and TRBJ2-5, with TRBD1 matching over 8 bases. Germline CDR1 is ENHRY and CDR2 is SYGVKD. The CDR3 is made up of 15 amino acids. V lost 3 bases to trimming and J lost 5 bases; unmatched junction nucleotides: 8. CDR3 loop: CAISDPPQGEETQYF. The CDR3 DNA is TGTGCCATCAGTGACCCCCCACAGGGGGAGGAGACCCAGTACTTC.

V is TRBV6-6 and J is TRBJ1-1; 7 bases match TRBD1. Germline trimming cut 6 bases from V and 4 bases from J; bases unmatched to any gene: 8. CDR3 length equals 14 residues. From germline, CDR1 is MNHNY and CDR2 SVGAGI (reference sequence). Here the CDR3 reads CASSPTRGSTEAFF. In nucleotides, the CDR3 is TGTGCCAGCAGCCCAACCAGGGGGTCCACTGAAGCTTTCTTT.

The chain employs TRBV2 and TRBJ1-2, with unresolved D. Looked up from germline, CDR1 is SNHLY and CDR2 is FYNNEI. CDR3 length: 13 residues. V dropped 4 bases and J dropped 8 bases, with 14 bases sitting between them. CDR3 in DNA: TGTGCCAGCAGTGTGATAAGCAGAGGGGGCTACACCTTC. Encoded protein: CASSVISRGGYTF. Variable domain in full (rest from reference TRBV2 and TRBJ1-2): EPEVTQTPSHQVTQMGQEVILRCVPISNHLYFYWYRQILGQKVEFLVSFYNNEISEKSEIFDDQFSVERPDGSNFTLKIRSTKLEDSAMYFCASSVISRGGYTFGSGTRLTVV.

V and J are TRBV5-6 and TRBJ1-2; the D is unclear. Germline V gene lookup returns CDR1 SGHDT and CDR2 YYEEEE. V lost 6 bases and J 5 bases, leaving 8 bases between the germline ends. The CDR3 contains 11 residues. The CDR3 coding sequence is TGTGCCAGCACCACGGGGTATGGCTACACCTTC. Protein product: CASTTGYGYTF.

The chain links TRBV5-1 to TRBJ2-7, with a tentative D call TRBD2 (6 bases). CDR3 length: 14 residues. Per the germline V gene, CDR1 is SGHRS and CDR2 is YFSETQ. Between the trimmed V and J ends, which lost 3 bases and 5 bases, there was a span of 15 bases. The CDR3 sequence is CASSSQTSFNEQYF. CDR3 DNA: TGCGCCAGCAGCTCCCAGACTAGTTTCAACGAGCAGTACTTC.

The rearrangement uses TRBV5-1 and TRBJ2-7, with a weak D call TRBD1 (6 bases). V was shortened by 2 bases and J by 0 bases, with 12 bases between the two germline ends. The CDR3 runs 15 residues. Germline V gene sequence: CDR1 SGHRS, CDR2 YFSETQ. CDR3 in DNA: TGCGCCAGCAGCTTCGGGACACACGACTCCTACGAGCAGTACGTC. Protein sequence: CASSFGTHDSYEQYV.

The chain employs TRBV15 and TRBJ2-1, with 8 bases lining up with TRBD2. The germline CDR1 and CDR2 sequences are LNHNV and YYDKDF (reference sequence). V was pared by 1 base and J by 6 bases, with 8 bases of the junction left unmatched. The CDR3 runs to 16 residues. In nucleotides, the CDR3 is TGTGCCACCAGCAGAGTCCCTAGCGGGCTGGGCAATGAGCAGTTCTTC. Protein product: CATSRVPSGLGNEQFF.

J is TRBJ2-7 and V is TRBV11-3, with D uncertain. The CDR3 spans 13 residues. The V gene's germline CDR1 is SGHNT and CDR2 YENEEA. Trimming took 2 bases from V and 6 from J, leaving 11 bases between them. In DNA, the CDR3 is TGTGCCAGCAGCTTAAAGCTCCGGGTCGAGCAGTACGTC. Protein: CASSLKLRVEQYV.

For the CDR3, the DNA is TGCGCCAGCAGCTTGGCGGCTCCCCGGGTGAGAGATACGCAGTATTTT. The encoded protein is CASSLAAPRVRDTQYF. V gene TRBV5-1 combines with J gene TRBJ2-3; D is undetermined. Germline CDR1 reads SGHRS; CDR2 reads YFSETQ. The V end was cut by 0 bases, the J end by 5 bases, with 16 bases between. This CDR3 contains 16 residues.

CDR3 DNA sequence: TGTGCCAGCAGCCCTGGACAGGGTGTGGGCACTGAAGCTTTCTTT. It yields the protein CASSPGQGVGTEAFF. This chain uses TRBV7-6 with TRBJ1-1; 8 positions agree with TRBD1. This CDR3 has 15 residues. Looked up from germline, CDR1 is SGHVS and CDR2 is FNYEAQ. V gave up 5 bases and J gave up 4 bases; unmatched junction bases: 9. Full variable domain (missing parts from reference TRBV7-6 and TRBJ1-1): GAGVSQSPRYKVTKRGQDVALRCDPISGHVSLYWYRQALGQGPEFLTYFNYEAQQDKSGLPNDRFSAERPEGSISTLTIQRTEQRDSAMYRCASSPGQGVGTEAFFGQGTRLTVV.